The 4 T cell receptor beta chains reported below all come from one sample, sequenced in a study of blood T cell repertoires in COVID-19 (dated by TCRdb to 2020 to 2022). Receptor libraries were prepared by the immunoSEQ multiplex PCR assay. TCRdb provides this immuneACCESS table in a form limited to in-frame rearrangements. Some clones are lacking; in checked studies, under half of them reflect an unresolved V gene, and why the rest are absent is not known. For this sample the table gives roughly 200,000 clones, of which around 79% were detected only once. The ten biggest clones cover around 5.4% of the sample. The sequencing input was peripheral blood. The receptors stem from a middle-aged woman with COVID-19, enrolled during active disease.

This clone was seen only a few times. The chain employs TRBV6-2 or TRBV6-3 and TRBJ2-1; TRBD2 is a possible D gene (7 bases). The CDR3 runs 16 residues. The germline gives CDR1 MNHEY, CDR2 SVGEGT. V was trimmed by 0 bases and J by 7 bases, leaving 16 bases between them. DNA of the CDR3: TGTGCCAGCAGTTACTCTAAGGGGGGGGGTAAAAATGAGCAGTTCTTC. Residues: CASSYSKGGGKNEQFF.

This CDR3 reads CAWRQQGTGELFF. The DNA for the CDR3 is TGTGCCTGGAGGCAACAGGGGACCGGGGAGCTGTTTTTT. The V and J genes are TRBV30 and TRBJ2-2; TRBD1 aligns across 7 bases. The length of the CDR3 is 13 residues. CDR1 is GTSNPN and CDR2 is SVGIG in the germline V gene (reference sequence). J was trimmed by 5 bases and V by 3 bases; bases with no gene match: 3.

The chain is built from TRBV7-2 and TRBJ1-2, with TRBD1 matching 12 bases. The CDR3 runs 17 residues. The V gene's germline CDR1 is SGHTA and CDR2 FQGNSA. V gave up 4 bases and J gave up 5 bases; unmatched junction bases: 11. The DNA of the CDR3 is TGTGCCAGCAGCTCCGGGACAGGGGGCGAACTCGGGTATGGCTACACCTTC. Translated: CASSSGTGGELGYGYTF.

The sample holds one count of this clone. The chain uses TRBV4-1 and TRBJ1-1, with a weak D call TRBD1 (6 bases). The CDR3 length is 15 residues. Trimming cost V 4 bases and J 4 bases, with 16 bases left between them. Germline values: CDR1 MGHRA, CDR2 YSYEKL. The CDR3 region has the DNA TGCGCCAGCAGCCTCCTAGGGGGTAGGGTCACTGAAGCTTTCTTT. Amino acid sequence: CASSLLGGRVTEAFF.